These 24 T cell receptor beta chains were all obtained from the same sample, sequenced in a study of T-cell reconstitution after alpha-beta-depleted transplantation in children. Preparation of the TCRbeta library used unique molecular identifiers. A single record per CDR3 protein comes from TCRdb applying MiXCR to the PCR reads. The table has approximately 510,000 distinct CDR3 sequences, 18% seen once. The sample here was PBMCs from the stem cell graft donor, taken from the stem cell graft. The source of these receptors is a human donor who donated a stem cell graft to a child with acute lymphoblastic leukemia.

J is TRBJ2-3 and V is TRBV19; a possible D gene is TRBD1 (6 bases). V gave up 5 bases and J gave up 3 bases, with 15 bases separating them. The germline gives CDR1 LNHDA, CDR2 SQIVND (reference sequence). The CDR3 spans 15 residues. The CDR3 sequence: CASSGTGYGTDTQYF. In DNA, the CDR3 is TGTGCCAGTAGTGGAACAGGGTACGGGACAGATACGCAGTATTTT.

The chain combines TRBV9 with TRBJ1-1; D is possibly TRBD1 (5 bases). The germline CDR1 and CDR2 sequences are SGDLS and YYNGEE. CDR3 length: 16 residues. With 4 bases removed from V and 1 base from J, the gap between germline ends came to 17 bases. The CDR3 reads CASSSSRDSQNTEAFF. In DNA form, the CDR3 reads TGTGCCAGCAGCTCATCCCGTGACAGCCAGAACACTGAAGCTTTCTTT.

This clonotype was observed a handful of times. This chain uses TRBV4-1 with TRBJ2-7, with D possibly TRBD1 on 5 matching bases. V shed 2 bases and J shed 5 bases, with 13 bases lying between them. The CDR3 has 14 residues. Germline lookup yields CDR1 MGHRA and CDR2 YSYEKL. The DNA for the CDR3 is TGCGCCAGCAGCCAACGGCAGGGCCTGCACGAGCAGTACTTC. Its protein product is CASSQRQGLHEQYF.

In this sample, this clonotype turned up a few times. CDR3 sequence (DNA): TGTGCCAGCAGCTTAGAACCCAGGACAGGGAGGCACAATGAGCAGTTCTTC. It codes for CASSLEPRTGRHNEQFF. The chain is built from TRBV7-8 and TRBJ2-1, with 8 bases lining up with TRBD1. The germline V gene encodes CDR1 SGHVS and CDR2 FQNEAQ. CDR3 size: 17 residues. With V trimmed by 1 base and J by 5 bases, 10 bases remained unmatched.

This sequence joins TRBV6-5 and TRBJ2-5; D uncertain. The germline V and J ends were trimmed by 0 bases and 2 bases, with 7 bases remaining between them. CDR3 length: 14 residues. The germline V gene encodes CDR1 MNHEY and CDR2 SVGAGI. The CDR3 loop is CASSYSTDQETQYF. CDR3 bases: TGTGCCAGCAGTTACTCAACTGATCAAGAGACCCAGTACTTC.

This clonotype was seen only a few times. The chain carries TRBV5-1 and TRBJ1-1, with 10 positions matching TRBD1. The CDR3 totals 16 residues. Germline CDR1 SGHRS, CDR2 YFSETQ. Trimming removed 5 bases from V and 1 base from J; junction bases left unmatched: 8. The CDR3 protein is CASSPGTGATNTEAFF. Written as DNA, the CDR3 is TGCGCCAGCAGTCCCGGGACAGGGGCTACGAACACTGAAGCTTTCTTT. The full variable domain, completed using reference TRBV5-1 and TRBJ1-1, is KAGVTQTPRYLIKTRGQQVTLSCSPISGHRSVSWYQQTPGQGLQFLFEYFSETQRNKGNFPGRFSGRQFSNSRSEMNVSTLELGDSALYLCASSPGTGATNTEAFFGQGTRLTVV.

This clonotype was seen many times. This sequence joins TRBV7-9 and TRBJ2-3; the D is unclear. Germline V lookup: CDR1 SEHNR, CDR2 FQNEAQ (reference sequence). The CDR3 is 13 amino acids. The V and J ends lost 5 bases and 2 bases respectively, with 8 bases between them. This CDR3 reads CASSLYNTDTQYF. The CDR3 DNA reads as TGTGCCAGCAGCCTATACAACACAGATACGCAGTATTTT.

This clonotype showed up just a few times. The chain is built from TRBV13 and TRBJ2-6, with 13 bases lining up with TRBD2. The CDR3 has 18 residues. The germline CDR1 and CDR2 sequences are PRHDT and FYEKMQ (reference sequence). V trimming: 5 bases; J trimming: 1 base; junction bases outside the gene matches: 5. CDR3 sequence (DNA): TGTGCCAGCAGCGCGGGACTAGCGGGACTGTCTGGGGCCAACGTCCTGACTTTC. This encodes CASSAGLAGLSGANVLTF.

The genes are TRBV30 and TRBJ2-1; D call uncertain. Trimming pared 1 base from V and 8 bases from J, leaving 6 bases between. Germline CDR1 GTSNPN, CDR2 SVGIG (reference sequence). This CDR3 comprises 11 residues. For the CDR3, the DNA is TGTGCCTGGAGTGGGGCGCATGAGCAGTTCTTC. Protein: CAWSGAHEQFF.

The V call is TRBV9, the J call TRBJ2-5; unclear D gene. The germline gives CDR1 SGDLS, CDR2 YYNGEE. The V end lost 4 bases, the J end lost 5 bases, and 12 bases lay between the germline ends. There are 13 residues in the CDR3. CDR3 sequence: CASSPPADETQYF. The CDR3 region has the DNA TGTGCCAGCAGCCCTCCCGCGGACGAGACCCAGTACTTC.

This clonotype appeared a few times. The V and J genes are TRBV5-1 and TRBJ2-1; 7 bases align to TRBD2. Germline-derived CDR1 and CDR2 are SGHRS and YFSETQ. Trimming removed 2 bases from V and 7 bases from J; junction bases left unmatched: 21. The CDR3 is made up of 19 amino acids. The CDR3 sequence is CASSLGVAGGRSWGNEQFF. The CDR3 DNA follows: TGCGCCAGCAGCTTAGGCGTAGCGGGCGGGCGTTCCTGGGGGAATGAGCAGTTCTTC.

The chain recombines TRBV20-1 with TRBJ1-6; 8 bases line up with TRBD1. CDR3 length: 12 amino acids. Germline lookup yields CDR1 DFQATT and CDR2 SNEGSKA (reference sequence). V shed 8 bases, J shed 6 bases, and the junction held 3 bases outside the gene matches. CDR3 amino acids: CSLDRANSPLHF. As DNA, the CDR3 is TGCAGTCTGGACAGGGCTAATTCACCCCTCCACTTT.

J is TRBJ2-7 and V is TRBV10-3; 12 bases align to TRBD2. The CDR3 is 15 residues long. Losses at the gene ends were 1 base for V and 2 bases for J; bases not matched to a gene: 0. Germline V CDR1 and CDR2: ENHRY, SYGVKD. The CDR3 nucleotides read TGTGCCATCAGTGAGTGGACTAGCGGGACCTACGAGCAGTACTTC. As protein: CAISEWTSGTYEQYF.

This rearrangement joins TRBV7-9 to TRBJ2-2; D unresolved. Germline CDR1 is SEHNR and CDR2 is FQNEAQ (reference sequence). The CDR3 sequence is 14 residues long. The V and J ends lost 5 bases and 7 bases respectively, with 14 bases between them. In DNA, the CDR3 is TGTGCCAGCAGCCCCCCGTGGGGTGGCGGGGAGCTGTTTTTT. As protein: CASSPPWGGGELFF.

This clonotype has more than one count but fewer than ten. This chain joins TRBV29-1 and TRBJ2-5; unclear D gene. The CDR3 covers 11 residues. Germline assignment: CDR1 SQVTM and CDR2 ANQGSEA. V gave up 7 bases and J gave up 5 bases, with 11 bases separating them. CDR3 nucleotide sequence: TGCAGCGCCCAAGGTGGGGAGACCCAGTACTTC. As protein: CSAQGGETQYF.

This clonotype has just a few counts. The V call is TRBV12-3 or TRBV12-4, the J call TRBJ2-2, with no clear D. Trimming cost V 4 bases and J 1 base, with 4 bases left between them. This CDR3 is built from 13 residues. Here the CDR3 DNA reads TGTGCCAGCAGTTGGCGGAACACCGGGGAGCTGTTTTTT. It specifies CASSWRNTGELFF.

The gene calls are TRBV13 and TRBJ1-1; unclear D gene. Germline values: CDR1 PRHDT, CDR2 FYEKMQ (reference sequence). The V end lost 5 bases, the J end lost 1 base, and 8 bases lay between the germline ends. This CDR3 spans 13 amino acids. Here the CDR3 DNA reads TGTGCCAGCAGCGATACCGGGAACACTGAAGCTTTCTTT. Protein sequence: CASSDTGNTEAFF.

This clonotype was seen a few times. J is TRBJ2-1 and V is TRBV4-1; D might be TRBD2 (5 bases). Trimming shortened V by 1 base and J by 9 bases, and 16 bases separated the two germline ends. The CDR3 has 15 residues. Germline CDR1 MGHRA, CDR2 YSYEKL. The CDR3 loop is CASSQAPLLGGEQFF. The CDR3 DNA is TGCGCCAGCAGCCAAGCCCCTCTACTAGGAGGTGAGCAGTTCTTC.

This clonotype was observed a handful of times. The rearrangement uses TRBV5-1 and TRBJ2-7; D possibly uses TRBD1 or TRBD2 (5 bases each). The CDR3 spans 14 residues. Trimming removed 0 bases at V and 5 bases at J, with 12 bases between. Germline values: CDR1 SGHRS, CDR2 YFSETQ. As DNA, the CDR3 is TGCGCCAGCAGCTTGGGAGAGAGGGGAGACGAGCAGTACTTC. This codes for CASSLGERGDEQYF.

The CDR3 nucleotides are TGTGCCAGCAGTGTACGGGAGGTCAATGAGCAGTTCTTC. This sequence encodes CASSVREVNEQFF. The chain recombines TRBV12-3 or TRBV12-4 with TRBJ2-1; 7 bases line up with TRBD2. With V trimmed by 5 bases and J by 6 bases, 4 bases remained unmatched. The CDR3 covers 13 residues.

This clonotype was counted only a few times. The J gene is TRBJ2-1, the V gene TRBV18; weak D call: TRBD2 (7 bases). The length of the CDR3 is 16 residues. Trimming stripped 8 bases from V and 0 bases from J, with 17 bases between. CDR1 and CDR2 (germline): KGHSH, LQKENI. The CDR3 DNA reads as TGTGCCAGCAGCCCCAGGGGCGGGAGCTCCTACAATGAGCAGTTCTTC. Translating gives CASSPRGGSSYNEQFF.

The rearrangement joins TRBV7-9 to TRBJ2-1; 8 positions match TRBD2. V was clipped by 7 bases and J by 4 bases; unmatched bases: 12. This CDR3 is 16 amino acids long. From germline, CDR1 is SEHNR and CDR2 FQNEAQ (reference sequence). As DNA, the CDR3 is TGTGCCAGCATCCCCCCGGTGGCTAGCGGGTACAATGAGCAGTTCTTC. Translation gives CASIPPVASGYNEQFF. The whole variable domain, filled in from reference TRBV7-9 and TRBJ2-1, reads DTGVSQNPRHKITKRGQNVTFRCDPISEHNRLYWYRQTLGQGPEFLTYFQNEAQLEKSRLLSDRFSAERPKGSFSTLEIQRTEQGDSAMYLCASIPPVASGYNEQFFGPGTRLTVL.

This chain connects TRBV30 to TRBJ1-1, with D perhaps TRBD1 (6 bases). V lost 3 bases and J lost 6, with 11 bases in between. CDR3 size: 12 residues. Per germline, CDR1 GTSNPN and CDR2 SVGIG (reference sequence). CDR3 DNA sequence: TGTGCCTGGAGCTCAGGGGCCCCTGAAGCTTTCTTT. Amino acids: CAWSSGAPEAFF.

The rearrangement uses TRBV20-1 and TRBJ2-7, with TRBD2 as a possible D gene (5 bases). The CDR3 spans 14 residues. Germline V gene lookup returns CDR1 DFQATT and CDR2 SNEGSKA (reference sequence). Trimming stripped 6 bases from V and 6 bases from J, with 21 bases between. Here the CDR3 DNA reads TGCAGTGCGGACTCGTTAGAATGGTTCCGCGAGCAGTACTTC. This codes for CSADSLEWFREQYF.